This passage covers 3 T cell receptor beta chains from one sample sequenced in a study of cytomegalovirus exposure and HLA in healthy donors. The PCR employed 60 Vbeta primers together with 13 Jbeta primers. Profiled with immunoSEQ multiplex PCR; TCRdb holds only in-frame clones, not every one. The sample holds around 130,000 clones, approximately 80% seen once. The source material was PBMCs. The receptors were sampled from a man between 45 and 60 years old in good health and CMV-seronegative.

This clone was counted only a few times. The chain is built from TRBV6-1 and TRBJ2-7, with 9 bases that match TRBD1. The CDR3 has 16 residues. The germline V gene has CDR1 MNHNS and CDR2 SASEGT. Trimming at V came to 4 bases and at J to 12 bases, leaving 19 bases not matched to a gene. The CDR3 sequence is CASSAETGGLSPTRYF. Written as DNA, the CDR3 is TGTGCCAGCAGTGCCGAGACAGGGGGTCTCTCGCCGACTCGGTACTTC.

The chain is built from TRBV2 and TRBJ1-2; TRBD1 matches 8 bases. CDR3 length: 13 residues. Losses at the gene ends were 6 bases for V and 4 bases for J; bases not matched to a gene: 4. CDR1 is SNHLY, CDR2 FYNNEI, per germline. In DNA, the CDR3 is TGTGCCAGCAGGGACGACAGGGGCTATGGCTACACCTTC. It translates to CASRDDRGYGYTF.

The chain combines TRBV29-1 with TRBJ2-7; tentative D call: TRBD1 (6 bases). The CDR3 has 13 amino acids. The V gene lost 3 bases and the J gene lost 0 bases, with 9 bases spanning the gap. Germline-derived CDR1 and CDR2 are SQVTM and ANQGSEA. In nucleotides, the CDR3 is TGCAGCGTTGAGAAGGACAGCTCCTACGAGCAGTACTTC. It yields the protein CSVEKDSSYEQYF.